The next 22 T cell receptor beta chains were all read from a single sample in a study of breast tumors, draining lymph nodes, adjacent tissues. TCRdb re-called the multiplex PCR reads through MiXCR, storing one row per CDR3 protein. This table holds around 230,000 distinct CDR3 sequences, roughly 30% found once. The lymph nodes were axillary draining lymph nodes from breast cancer patients. Material for sequencing was axillary lymph node tissue. These receptors were obtained from a female donor with breast cancer. Some clones in this sample may be carry-over from other donors' samples.

This clonotype was counted at least ten times. J is TRBJ2-3 and V is TRBV3-1, with TRBD2 matching over 9 bases. Germline V lookup: CDR1 LGHDT, CDR2 YNNKEL (reference sequence). V was clipped by 4 bases and J by 2 bases; unmatched bases: 4. The CDR3 covers 15 residues. The CDR3 sequence: CASSPTSGSTDTQYF. The CDR3 DNA reads as TGTGCCAGCAGCCCGACTAGCGGTTCCACAGATACGCAGTATTTT.

Details on this clonotype: An end of the junction does not agree with germline; a read error may underlie this. The genes are TRBV9 and TRBJ2-1; a possible D gene is TRBD2 (6 bases). The germline V gene encodes CDR1 SGDLS and CDR2 YYNGEE. This CDR3 comprises 14 residues. CDR3 region: CAGSPSGTYNEQSF. CDR3 sequence (DNA): TGTGCCGGCAGCCCTTCCGGGACTTACAATGAGCAGTCCTTC.

This clonotype was counted ten times or more. The V and J genes are TRBV5-1 and TRBJ2-1, with 9 bases identical to TRBD2. Germline CDR1 reads SGHRS; CDR2 reads YFSETQ. This CDR3 comprises 15 residues. The junction had 6 bases not matched to a gene; V was cut back by 0 bases and J by 8 bases. The CDR3 region has the DNA TGCGCCAGCAGCTTGGATGGGTCTAGCGGGGATGAGCAGTTCTTC. As protein: CASSLDGSSGDEQFF.

About this clonotype itself: One junction end does not reproduce the germline sequence, and a read error may be involved. The chain recombines TRBV20-1 with TRBJ2-7, with 8 bases aligning to TRBD1. Germline CDR1 reads DFQATT; CDR2 reads SNEGSKA (reference sequence). CDR3 length equals 15 residues. CDR3 loop: CGATPPDRAGHEQYF. As DNA, the CDR3 is TGCGGTGCGACGCCACCGGACAGGGCAGGGCACGAGCAGTACTTC.

This clonotype has ten or more counts. V is TRBV29-1 and J is TRBJ2-4; no clear D. V was cut by 3 bases and J by 2 bases, with 5 bases left in between. CDR1 and CDR2 from the germline V gene are SQVTM and ANQGSEA. This CDR3 has 12 residues. The CDR3 loop reads CSVEAPKNIQYF. In DNA, the CDR3 is TGCAGCGTTGAGGCTCCCAAAAACATTCAGTACTTC.

This clonotype was seen many times. One base away lies a much larger clone, so this may be a sequencing read error. No conserved phenylalanine or tryptophan is present at the end of the CDR3, so a read error is the likely explanation. The chain uses TRBV7-9 and TRBJ2-5, with TRBD1 matching 7 bases. The CDR3 runs 14 residues. Germline-derived CDR1 and CDR2 are SEHNR and FQNEAQ (reference sequence). J lost 3 bases, V lost 4 bases, and 5 bases had no gene match. The CDR3 coding sequence is TGTGCCAGCAGCTGGGGGACAGATAAAGAGACCCAGTACCTC. Translated, it gives CASSWGTDKETQYL.

This chain joins TRBV29-1 and TRBJ2-1; TRBD2 matches at 13 bases. The germline V gene encodes CDR1 SQVTM and CDR2 ANQGSEA. Losses at the gene ends were 3 bases for V and 5 bases for J; bases not matched to a gene: 13. This CDR3 comprises 18 residues. CDR3 amino acids: CSVDPYQTSGRSDNEQFF. DNA of the CDR3: TGCAGCGTTGACCCTTACCAGACTAGCGGGAGGTCCGACAATGAGCAGTTCTTC.

The table lists this clonotype with many counts. The chain employs TRBV6-6 and TRBJ2-5, with a possible D match to TRBD2 (6 bases). Trimming shortened V by 2 bases and J by 9 bases, and 19 bases separated the two germline ends. CDR1 is MNHNY and CDR2 is SVGAGI in the germline V gene (reference sequence). CDR3 length equals 15 residues. CDR3 DNA: TGTGCCAGCAGTTACCGGGCGGGGTACGCGGAGGCCCAGTACTTC. Translation: CASSYRAGYAEAQYF.

The chain couples TRBV7-8 to TRBJ1-6; D might be TRBD1 (6 bases). Trimming took 5 bases from V and 5 from J, leaving 10 bases between them. Looked up from germline, CDR1 is SGHVS and CDR2 is FQNEAQ. The CDR3 is 14 residues long. CDR3 protein: CASSPRQDNSPLHF. The CDR3 nucleotides are TGTGCCAGCAGCCCCCGACAGGATAATTCACCCCTCCACTTT. The full variable domain, completed using reference TRBV7-8 and TRBJ1-6, is GAGVSQSPRYKVAKRGQDVALRCDPISGHVSLFWYQQALGQGPEFLTYFQNEAQLDKSGLPSDRFFAERPEGSVSTLKIQRTQQEDSAVYLCASSPRQDNSPLHFGNGTRLTVT.

This clonotype appeared once. The chain carries TRBV19 and TRBJ2-5; 9 positions match TRBD2. CDR1 is LNHDA and CDR2 is SQIVND in the germline V gene (reference sequence). Germline trimming cut 5 bases from V and 1 base from J; bases unmatched to any gene: 5. The CDR3 loop spans 15 amino acids. This chain's CDR3 is CASSAIAGAQETQYF. CDR3 DNA sequence: TGTGCCAGTAGTGCCATAGCGGGGGCCCAAGAGACCCAGTACTTC.

This chain connects TRBV10-1 to TRBJ2-1; 9 bases are shared with TRBD2. Germline V gene sequence: CDR1 WNHNN, CDR2 SYGVQD (reference sequence). The V and J ends lost 4 bases and 4 bases, in that order; junction bases with no gene match: 5. This CDR3 has 15 residues. The chain's CDR3 is CASSGAGGIYNEQFF. CDR3 sequence (DNA): TGCGCCAGCAGTGGGGCGGGAGGGATATACAATGAGCAGTTCTTC.

This clonotype was found a few times. V and J are TRBV6-1 and TRBJ2-1; TRBD2 agrees at 15 bases. Germline V CDR1 and CDR2: MNHNS, SASEGT. The junction had 8 bases not matched to a gene; V was cut back by 11 bases and J by 6 bases. This CDR3 comprises 15 residues. DNA of the CDR3: TGTGCCGCGGAAGGACTAGCGGGAGGGCCCAATGAGCAGTTCTTC. Its translation: CAAEGLAGGPNEQFF.

In its sample, this clonotype was seen a few times. A much more abundant neighbour one base away suggests this may be a read error. The V and J genes are TRBV20-1 and TRBJ2-5, with 13 bases fitting TRBD2. V dropped 6 bases and J dropped 0; count of bases not matched to a gene: 10. CDR1 is DFQATT and CDR2 is SNEGSKA in the germline V gene (reference sequence). The CDR3 spans 17 residues. CDR3: CSAGLGTSGAYQETQYF. As DNA, the CDR3 is TGCAGTGCGGGACTGGGGACTAGCGGGGCTTACCAAGAGACCCAGTACTTC.

There are many counts of this clonotype. The CDR3 loop is CAISVGGVSVQPQHF. The CDR3 DNA follows: TGTGCCATCTCAGTAGGGGGCGTTTCGGTTCAGCCCCAGCATTTT. This chain joins TRBV28 and TRBJ1-5; 7 bases align to TRBD1. Trimming at V came to 10 bases and at J to 6 bases, leaving 15 bases not matched to a gene. The germline V gene has CDR1 MDHEN and CDR2 SYDVKM. The CDR3 has 15 amino acids. Complete variable domain (other parts from reference TRBV28 and TRBJ1-5): DVKVTQSSRYLVKRTGEKVFLECVQDMDHENMFWYRQDPGLGLRLIYFSYDVKMKEKGDIPEGYSVSREKKERFSLILESASTNQTSMYLCAISVGGVSVQPQHFGDGTRLSIL.

This clonotype was observed a single time. The rearrangement uses TRBV20-1 and TRBJ1-2; 7 nucleotides align to TRBD1. Germline trimming cut 2 bases from V and 6 bases from J; bases unmatched to any gene: 9. CDR3 length: 14 amino acids. Germline CDR1 reads DFQATT; CDR2 reads SNEGSKA (reference sequence). The CDR3, as DNA: TGCAGTGCTAGAAGCACAGGGGCAGGGCATGGCTACACCTTC. Protein product: CSARSTGAGHGYTF.

As regards this clonotype: This sequence may be a read error, since a much larger clone differs from it by one base. The V gene is TRBV11-1, the J gene TRBJ2-7, with TRBD2 matching over 9 bases. The CDR3 runs 15 residues. V dropped 5 bases and J dropped 1; count of bases not matched to a gene: 6. Germline CDR1 and CDR2: SGHAT and FQDESV (reference sequence). The chain's CDR3 is CASSRTSDSSYEQYF. CDR3 in DNA: TGTGCCAGCAGCCGGACTAGCGATTCGTCCTACGAGCAGTACTTC.

This clonotype was seen ten or more times. The chain joins TRBV5-4 to TRBJ2-7; 12 bases map to TRBD2. V was clipped by 0 bases and J by 10 bases; unmatched bases: 8. This CDR3 is built from 15 residues. The germline V gene encodes CDR1 SGHNT and CDR2 YYREEE (reference sequence). CDR3 sequence: CASSLGLAGGPGQYF. The CDR3 region has the DNA TGTGCCAGCAGCTTGGGTCTAGCGGGAGGGCCAGGACAGTACTTC.

This clonotype was counted ten times or more. V is TRBV7-9 and J is TRBJ2-7; 7 nucleotides match TRBD1. V trimming: 5 bases; J trimming: 5 bases; junction bases outside the gene matches: 9. CDR3 length: 14 amino acids. CDR1 and CDR2 (germline): SEHNR, FQNEAQ (reference sequence). CDR3 in amino acids: CASSMYGTADEQYF. The CDR3 DNA reads TGTGCCAGCAGCATGTACGGGACAGCGGACGAGCAGTACTTC.

This clonotype has at least ten counts. This chain joins TRBV4-1 and TRBJ2-5; 9 bases agree with TRBD1. Germline trimming cut 1 base from V and 5 bases from J; bases unmatched to any gene: 8. The CDR3 consists of 16 residues. The germline CDR1 and CDR2 sequences are MGHRA and YSYEKL. CDR3 sequence (DNA): TGCGCCAGCAGCCAAGGACAGGGGGGTATTAGGGAGACCCAGTACTTC. Translation gives CASSQGQGGIRETQYF.

This clonotype was picked up many times. This chain uses TRBV18 with TRBJ1-3, with D unresolved. Trimming pared 2 bases from V and 2 bases from J, leaving 7 bases between. The CDR3 spans 14 residues. The germline gives CDR1 KGHSH, CDR2 LQKENI. The CDR3 reads CASSPAGAGNTIYF. The CDR3 DNA reads as TGTGCCAGCTCACCAGCCGGGGCTGGAAACACCATATATTTT.

A remark on this clonotype: The germline gene is not matched at one end of the junction; a read error may be the cause. V and J are TRBV20-1 and TRBJ2-5; D may be TRBD1 or TRBD2 (5 bases each). The CDR3 covers 15 residues. CDR1 is DFQATT, CDR2 SNEGSKA, per germline (reference sequence). DNA of the CDR3: TGCATTGCTAGACCCTTTGGGGCTAGCAAAGAGACCCGGTACTTC. Its protein product is CIARPFGASKETRYF.

Many counts were recorded for this clonotype. The chain has TRBV20-1 and TRBJ2-1; no reliable D call. The CDR3 contains 12 residues. The germline gives CDR1 DFQATT, CDR2 SNEGSKA (reference sequence). Trimming took off 1 base at V and 6 bases at J, with 7 bases between the two ends. The CDR3: CSARGVPNEQFF. CDR3 DNA: TGCAGTGCTAGAGGAGTCCCCAATGAGCAGTTCTTC.